Below are 31 T cell receptor beta chains sequenced from a single sample in a study of T cell responses to AZD1222 COVID-19 vaccine. Only in-frame clones appear in the TCRdb table, and some are missing; sequencing was by immunoSEQ multiplex PCR. The sample contains around 170,000 clones, just over 90% of which appear only once. The sample in question was peripheral blood, obtained on day 0 of AZD1222 vaccination. These receptors all come from an adult in good health.

A few counts support this clone. The J gene is TRBJ1-4, the V gene TRBV11-2; D is undetermined. The V end was cut by 5 bases, the J end by 3 bases, with 10 bases between. The germline gives CDR1 SGHAT, CDR2 FQNNGV. The CDR3 totals 14 residues. In DNA form, the CDR3 reads TGTGCCAGCAGCCCCTCATTCCCTAATGAAAAACTGTTTTTT. Protein product: CASSPSFPNEKLFF.

The chain employs TRBV28 and TRBJ1-2, with D uncertain. V shed 5 bases and J shed 4 bases, with 11 bases lying between them. There are 13 residues in the CDR3. Germline assignment: CDR1 MDHEN and CDR2 SYDVKM. As DNA, the CDR3 is TGTGCCAGCAGTCGAAGGGTGATCTATGGCTACACCTTC. Translated: CASSRRVIYGYTF.

This clone was picked up one time. The chain's CDR3 is CASSELGSGGYTF. CDR3 coding DNA: TGTGCCAGCAGTGAGTTGGGGAGTGGCGGCTACACCTTC. This rearrangement joins TRBV2 to TRBJ1-2; D gene ambiguous. CDR3 length equals 13 residues. CDR1 and CDR2 (germline): SNHLY, FYNNEI. Trimming took 3 bases from V and 8 from J, leaving 13 bases between them.

V gene TRBV12-3 or TRBV12-4 combines with J gene TRBJ2-3; no definite D call. This CDR3 is built from 12 residues. V was cut by 5 bases and J by 2 bases, with 5 bases left in between. The DNA of the CDR3 is TGTGCCAGCAGTGCTAACACAGATACGCAGTATTTT. It translates to CASSANTDTQYF.

This clone was seen a handful of times. The V call is TRBV28, the J call TRBJ2-7; D gene unclear. The CDR3 spans 12 residues. Germline CDR1 MDHEN, CDR2 SYDVKM. V lost 6 bases, J lost 3 bases, and 9 bases lay in between. CDR3 in amino acids: CASRKGHYEQYF. The DNA for the CDR3 is TGTGCCAGCAGAAAAGGGCACTACGAGCAGTACTTC.

CDR3 sequence: CASSPVWVETQYF. The CDR3 DNA reads TGTGCCAGCAGCCCCGTTTGGGTGGAGACCCAGTACTTC. The chain employs TRBV7-9 and TRBJ2-5; D not certain. The V end was cut by 5 bases, the J end by 5 bases, with 12 bases between. The CDR3 runs 13 residues. Germline CDR1 SEHNR, CDR2 FQNEAQ (reference sequence).

This clone was counted a few times. V and J are TRBV7-3 and TRBJ1-4; 8 nucleotides align to TRBD1. The CDR3 totals 14 residues. Germline V gene lookup returns CDR1 SGHTA and CDR2 FQGTGA. V lost 4 bases and J lost 10; bases outside the gene matches: 8. CDR3 loop: CASSSTGGVGKLFF. The CDR3 region has the DNA TGTGCCAGCAGCTCCACAGGGGGGGTTGGAAAACTGTTTTTT.

The count of this clone is one. CDR3 loop: CSASTSGQADQPQHF. CDR3 nucleotide sequence: TGCAGTGCTAGTACTTCGGGACAAGCGGATCAGCCCCAGCATTTT. J is TRBJ1-5 and V is TRBV20-1, with D perhaps TRBD1 (6 bases). Trimming cost V 3 bases and J 5 bases, with 17 bases left between them. Germline CDR1 reads DFQATT; CDR2 reads SNEGSKA (reference sequence). The CDR3 is 15 residues long.

The rearrangement links TRBV30 to TRBJ1-4; 7 nucleotides align to TRBD1. Trimming cost V 0 bases and J 6 bases; bases outside gene matches: 4. Looked up from germline, CDR1 is GTSNPN and CDR2 is SVGIG (reference sequence). This CDR3 is built from 14 residues. The CDR3 DNA is TGTGCCTGGAGTGTAAGGGGGCGCGATGAAAAACTGTTTTTT. The encoded protein is CAWSVRGRDEKLFF.

The chain employs TRBV5-6 and TRBJ2-5; TRBD1 might be the D (6 bases). Germline V CDR1 and CDR2: SGHDT, YYEEEE. Trimming shortened V by 0 bases and J by 2 bases, and 8 bases separated the two germline ends. The CDR3 consists of 14 residues. CDR3 protein: CASSLAGQQETQYF. The CDR3 coding sequence is TGTGCCAGCAGCTTGGCCGGACAGCAAGAGACCCAGTACTTC.

This chain connects TRBV28 to TRBJ1-2; 7 positions match TRBD1. In germline, CDR1 is MDHEN, CDR2 SYDVKM. The CDR3 extends over 16 amino acids. The trim removed 3 bases at V and 7 bases at J, leaving 14 bases unmatched. The CDR3 sequence is CASSFLRRQGPFGYTF. The CDR3 DNA reads TGTGCCAGCAGTTTCCTTCGTAGACAGGGACCATTTGGCTACACCTTC.

The chain joins TRBV21-1 to TRBJ1-5. TRBV21-1 is shown as a pseudogene. The CDR3 has 19 amino acids. The CDR3 DNA reads as TGTGCCAGCAGCAAAGAAGTGTCGGCGGCAGCCCATAGCAATCAGCCCCAGCATTTT. This codes for CASSKEVSAAAHSNQPQHF.

The chain joins TRBV27 to TRBJ1-4, with TRBD1 as a possible D gene (5 bases). The CDR3 extends over 15 amino acids. Trimming pared 5 bases from V and 6 bases from J, leaving 16 bases between. Looked up from germline, CDR1 is MNHEY and CDR2 is SMNVEV (reference sequence). The CDR3 DNA is TGTGCCAGCAGTGGTTGGAGTCAGGGAGATGAAAAACTGTTTTTT. Encoded protein: CASSGWSQGDEKLFF.

The J gene is TRBJ2-1, the V gene TRBV19, with TRBD1 identical over 10 bases. CDR3 size: 17 residues. The V segment lost 1 base and the J segment 5 bases; nucleotides outside the gene matches: 8. The germline V gene encodes CDR1 LNHDA and CDR2 SQIVND (reference sequence). The CDR3 sequence: CASSIGDRGYYDNEQFF. The CDR3 DNA follows: TGTGCCAGTAGTATAGGGGACAGGGGCTATTACGACAATGAGCAGTTCTTC.

In nucleotides, the CDR3 is TGCGCCAGCAGCCAAGACCGGGGGGCGGTTAATGAAAAACTGTTTTTT. Protein sequence: CASSQDRGAVNEKLFF. This chain links TRBV4-3 with TRBJ1-4, with D perhaps matching TRBD1 (6 bases). The V end was cut by 0 bases, the J end by 4 bases, with 12 bases between. Germline loops: CDR1 LGHNA, CDR2 YSLEER. The CDR3 has 16 residues.

V usage is TRBV21-1 and J usage is TRBJ1-6. TRBV21-1 is labeled a pseudogene. The CDR3 spans 17 residues. The CDR3 DNA sequence: TGTGCCAGCAGCACAGGATCAGGGACGAGTCTTAGTTCACCCCTCCACTTT. Protein: CASSTGSGTSLSSPLHF.

The rearrangement links TRBV4-1 to TRBJ2-1; 9 nucleotides line up with TRBD2. V dropped 5 bases and J dropped 1; count of bases not matched to a gene: 15. Germline loops: CDR1 MGHRA, CDR2 YSYEKL. This CDR3 contains 19 residues. The CDR3 protein is CASSKVLGRGGISYNEQFF. DNA for the CDR3: TGCGCCAGCAGCAAAGTCTTGGGGCGGGGGGGTATTTCCTACAATGAGCAGTTCTTC.

The chain combines TRBV5-1 with TRBJ1-3; 8 bases fit TRBD1. The germline V gene has CDR1 SGHRS and CDR2 YFSETQ. Trimming at V came to 7 bases and at J to 3 bases, leaving 6 bases not matched to a gene. This CDR3 has 14 amino acids. As DNA, the CDR3 is TGCGCCAGCGGCCTACAGGGGGTTGGAAACACCATATATTTT. Protein sequence: CASGLQGVGNTIYF.

This chain uses TRBV5-5 with TRBJ1-1; no firm D call. Trimming stripped 1 base from V and 4 bases from J, with 11 bases between. The CDR3 extends over 14 amino acids. Germline V gene data show CDR1 as SGHKS and CDR2 as YYEKEE (reference sequence). DNA for the CDR3: TGTGCCAGCAGCTTGTCCGGGCGGAGCACTGAAGCTTTCTTT. As protein: CASSLSGRSTEAFF. Full variable domain (remainder filled in from reference TRBV5-5 and TRBJ1-1): DAGVTQSPTHLIKTRGQQVTLRCSPISGHKSVSWYQQVLGQGPQFIFQYYEKEERGRGNFPDRFSARQFPNYSSELNVNALLLGDSALYLCASSLSGRSTEAFFGQGTRLTVV.

This clone was observed once. The CDR3 is CATSDFGTDTQYF. Here the CDR3 DNA reads TGTGCCACCAGTGATTTTGGCACAGATACGCAGTATTTT. This chain links TRBV24-1 with TRBJ2-3; D unresolved. Germline CDR1 is KGHDR and CDR2 is SFDVKD. V was cut by 1 base and J by 1 base, with 2 bases left in between. The CDR3 is 13 amino acids.

The rearrangement uses TRBV28 and TRBJ1-2; D is perhaps TRBD1 (5 bases). This CDR3 region has 14 residues. CDR1 and CDR2 (germline): MDHEN, SYDVKM. V gave up 2 bases and J gave up 4 bases, with 11 bases separating them. DNA of the CDR3: TGTGCCAGCAGTTTAGCCAGGGTTAGCTATGGCTACACCTTC. Translated, it gives CASSLARVSYGYTF.

This chain connects TRBV7-9 to TRBJ1-1; D gene uncertain. In germline, CDR1 is SEHNR, CDR2 FQNEAQ (reference sequence). The V and J ends lost 6 bases and 0 bases respectively, with 11 bases between them. The CDR3 extends over 14 amino acids. DNA for the CDR3: TGTGCCAGCAGGAATGTAGGGTTGAACACTGAAGCTTTCTTT. Translated, it gives CASRNVGLNTEAFF.

This chain links TRBV6-1 with TRBJ1-2; unclear D gene. V was cut by 1 base and J by 4 bases, with 7 bases left in between. CDR1 is MNHNS, CDR2 SASEGT, per germline. The CDR3 totals 13 residues. This CDR3 reads CASSEGGRYGYTF. For the CDR3, the DNA is TGTGCCAGCAGTGAAGGTGGACGCTATGGCTACACCTTC.

The CDR3, as DNA: TGCGCCAGCACCCCCCGGCCAACGGGACTACACACAGATACGCAGTATTTT. Its translation: CASTPRPTGLHTDTQYF. The rearrangement links TRBV4-1 to TRBJ2-3; 7 bases match TRBD2. This CDR3 has 17 amino acids. V dropped 7 bases and J dropped 2; count of bases not matched to a gene: 15. CDR1 and CDR2 (germline): MGHRA, YSYEKL.

On this clone itself: A junction end diverges from the germline sequence, so it may reflect a read error. The chain's CDR3 is CASTYFGGDGYTF. In DNA form, the CDR3 reads TGTGCCAGCACTTACTTTGGGGGAGATGGCTACACCTTC. The chain recombines TRBV6-5 with TRBJ1-2, with D possibly being TRBD1 (5 bases). CDR3 length: 13 amino acids. Looked up from germline, CDR1 is MNHEY and CDR2 is SVGAGI.

This chain uses TRBV11-2 with TRBJ1-6; D call uncertain. V shed 0 bases and J shed 3 bases, with 0 bases lying between them. The CDR3 has 13 amino acids. Germline V gene sequence: CDR1 SGHAT, CDR2 FQNNGV. The CDR3: CASSLDYNSPLHF. CDR3 bases: TGTGCCAGCAGCTTAGACTATAATTCACCCCTCCACTTT.

The rearrangement joins TRBV19 to TRBJ2-1, with 8 bases identical to TRBD2. Germline V gives CDR1 LNHDA, CDR2 SQIVND (reference sequence). V trimming: 1 base; J trimming: 2 bases; junction bases outside the gene matches: 4. CDR3 size: 16 residues. The DNA of the CDR3 is TGTGCCAGTAGTATAGGTGCGGGGGGAACCTACAATGAGCAGTTCTTC. The encoded protein is CASSIGAGGTYNEQFF.

J is TRBJ1-4 and V is TRBV14; no clear D gene. Trimming stripped 1 base from V and 7 bases from J, with 13 bases between. The germline CDR1 and CDR2 sequences are SGHDN and FVKESK. The CDR3 has 15 amino acids. The CDR3 loop is CASSQVRSASEKLFF. CDR3 nucleotide sequence: TGTGCCAGCAGCCAAGTTAGGTCAGCCTCTGAAAAACTGTTTTTT. The whole variable domain, remainder taken from reference TRBV14 and TRBJ1-4, is EAGVTQFPSHSVIEKGQTVTLRCDPISGHDNLYWYRRVMGKEIKFLLHFVKESKQDESGMPNNRFLAERTGGTYSTLKVQPAELEDSGVYFCASSQVRSASEKLFFGSGTQLSVL.

This chain connects TRBV25-1 to TRBJ2-2, with D possibly matching TRBD1 (6 bases). Per the germline V gene, CDR1 is MGHDK and CDR2 is SYGVNS. Trimming left V 2 bases short and J 0 bases short, with 10 bases between. The CDR3 length is 16 residues. The CDR3 region is CASSEIWTANTGELFF. CDR3 in DNA: TGTGCCAGCAGTGAAATATGGACAGCGAACACCGGGGAGCTGTTTTTT.

This chain connects TRBV2 to TRBJ2-2, with 10 bases aligning to TRBD2. V gave up 6 bases and J gave up 7 bases; unmatched junction bases: 8. The CDR3 spans 15 residues. Looked up from germline, CDR1 is SNHLY and CDR2 is FYNNEI. CDR3 sequence reads: CASRGAGGPIGELFF. DNA of the CDR3: TGTGCCAGCAGGGGAGCGGGGGGGCCGATCGGGGAGCTGTTTTTT.

The genes are TRBV19 and TRBJ1-6; a possible D gene is TRBD1 (5 bases). The CDR3 runs 15 residues. In germline, CDR1 is LNHDA, CDR2 SQIVND (reference sequence). Deletions cut 3 bases from V and 5 bases from J, with 11 bases between. For the CDR3, the DNA is TGTGCCAGTAGTATCCAGGGAGGTGATAATTCACCCCTCCACTTT. Translated, it gives CASSIQGGDNSPLHF. Together with reference TRBV19 and TRBJ1-6, the CDR3 gives the full variable domain: DGGITQSPKYLFRKEGQNVTLSCEQNLNHDAMYWYRQDPGQGLRLIYYSQIVNDFQKGDIAEGYSVSREKKESFPLTVTSAQKNPTAFYLCASSIQGGDNSPLHFGNGTRLTVT.